Shown below are 8 T cell receptor beta chains from a single sample sequenced in a study of post-analysis software for immune sequencing data. Unique molecular identifiers were built into the TCR beta cDNA libraries. TCRdb reprocessed the PCR reads via MiXCR and lists one record per CDR3 protein. The data contain 650,000 to 900,000 distinct CDR3 sequences, more than 45% of them singletons. Study-wide results and limits: Patients showed TRBV5-6, TRBV5-1 and TRBV20-1 among five TRBV segments more frequent than in controls.

Their target antigens are unknown. The sequenced sample consisted of blood. These receptors originate from a girl aged 5-17 years with multiple sclerosis.

The chain couples TRBV15 to TRBJ2-5; perhaps D is TRBD1 or TRBD2 (5 bases each). The end of the DNA is better explained by TRBJ2-7, so the J call may be wrong. The CDR3 is made up of 13 amino acids. Germline V gene data show CDR1 as LNHNV and CDR2 as YYDKDF (reference sequence). The CDR3 DNA reads as TGTGCCACCAGTTACTTTGGGGGCTACGAGCAGTACTTC. Protein sequence: CATSYFGGYEQYF.

This clonotype turned up a few times. The chain carries TRBV29-1 and TRBJ1-2, with D perhaps matching TRBD1 (6 bases). CDR1 is SQVTM and CDR2 is ANQGSEA in the germline V gene. V lost 1 base and J 5 bases, leaving 14 bases between the germline ends. The CDR3 contains 14 residues. The CDR3 DNA follows: TGCAGCGTTGAAGGTGGCAGGGGACGGTATGGCTACACCTTC. Translated: CSVEGGRGRYGYTF.

The J gene is TRBJ2-7, the V gene TRBV5-1, with TRBD2 matching over 7 bases. Per germline, CDR1 SGHRS and CDR2 YFSETQ. After removal of 4 bases from V and 2 bases from J, the junction contained 6 bases not matched to a gene. The length of the CDR3 is 14 residues. The CDR3, as DNA: TGCGCCAGCAGCCCAAGCGGGACCGCCTACGAGCAGTACTTC. It specifies CASSPSGTAYEQYF.

The V call is TRBV20-1, the J call TRBJ2-1; D gene unclear. Germline V gives CDR1 DFQATT, CDR2 SNEGSKA (reference sequence). Trimming shortened V by 0 bases and J by 6 bases, and 9 bases separated the two germline ends. The CDR3 loop spans 13 amino acids. The CDR3 DNA reads as TGCAGTGCTAGAGATGTGAAGAGCAATGAGCAGTTCTTC. Protein: CSARDVKSNEQFF.

This chain links TRBV7-8 with TRBJ2-1, with D perhaps TRBD1 or TRBD2 (5 bases each). The CDR3 totals 17 residues. Germline V gene sequence: CDR1 SGHVS, CDR2 FQNEAQ. Between the trimmed V and J ends, which lost 5 bases and 1 base, there was a span of 18 bases. CDR3 sequence (DNA): TGTGCCAGCAGCCCAGAGGGGTGGGCGCAATCCTACAATGAGCAGTTCTTC. Its protein product is CASSPEGWAQSYNEQFF.

This chain joins TRBV2 and TRBJ2-6; D gene ambiguous. Germline V gene lookup returns CDR1 SNHLY and CDR2 FYNNEI. There are 16 residues in the CDR3. V was cut by 3 bases and J by 0 bases, with 9 bases left in between. CDR3 amino acids: CASSDNPVSGANVLTF. The CDR3 DNA is TGTGCCAGCAGTGATAATCCGGTCTCTGGGGCCAACGTCCTGACTTTC.

The chain carries TRBV20-1 and TRBJ1-5; no reliable D call. Germline CDR1 reads DFQATT; CDR2 reads SNEGSKA (reference sequence). V gave up 0 bases and J gave up 3 bases, with 9 bases separating them. CDR3 length equals 14 residues. The CDR3 reads CSARDDISNQPQHF. The DNA for the CDR3 is TGCAGTGCTAGAGATGACATTTCCAATCAGCCCCAGCATTTT.

The V and J genes are TRBV6-1 and TRBJ1-2; perhaps TRBD1 as D (6 bases). This CDR3 comprises 18 residues. V was cut by 2 bases and J by 4 bases, with 23 bases left in between. In germline, CDR1 is MNHNS, CDR2 SASEGT. In DNA form, the CDR3 reads TGTGCCAGCAGTGAAAACAGGCGCGAAGGGGGGCGAGGCTATGGCTACACCTTC. Its translation: CASSENRREGGRGYGYTF.